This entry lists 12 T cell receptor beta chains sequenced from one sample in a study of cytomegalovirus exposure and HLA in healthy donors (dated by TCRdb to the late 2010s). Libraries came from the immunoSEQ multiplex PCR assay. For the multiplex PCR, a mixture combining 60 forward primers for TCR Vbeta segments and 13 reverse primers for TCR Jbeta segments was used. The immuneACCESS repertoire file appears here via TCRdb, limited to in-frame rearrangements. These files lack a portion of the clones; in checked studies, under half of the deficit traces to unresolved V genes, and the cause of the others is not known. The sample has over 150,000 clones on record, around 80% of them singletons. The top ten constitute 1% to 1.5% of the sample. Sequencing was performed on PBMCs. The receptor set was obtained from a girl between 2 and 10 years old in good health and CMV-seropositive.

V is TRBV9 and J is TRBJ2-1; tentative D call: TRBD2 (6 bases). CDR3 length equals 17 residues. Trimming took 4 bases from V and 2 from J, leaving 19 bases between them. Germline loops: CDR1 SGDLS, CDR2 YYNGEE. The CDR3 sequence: CASSPYGTGATYNEQFF. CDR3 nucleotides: TGTGCCAGCAGCCCCTACGGGACGGGAGCTACCTACAATGAGCAGTTCTTC.

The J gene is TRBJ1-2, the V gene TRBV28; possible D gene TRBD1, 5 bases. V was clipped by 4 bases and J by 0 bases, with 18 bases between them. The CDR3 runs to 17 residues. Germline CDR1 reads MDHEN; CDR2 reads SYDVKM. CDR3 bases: TGTGCCAGCAGTTCAAGGGTCGGGGGGAGGGCTAACTATGGCTACACCTTC. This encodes CASSSRVGGRANYGYTF.

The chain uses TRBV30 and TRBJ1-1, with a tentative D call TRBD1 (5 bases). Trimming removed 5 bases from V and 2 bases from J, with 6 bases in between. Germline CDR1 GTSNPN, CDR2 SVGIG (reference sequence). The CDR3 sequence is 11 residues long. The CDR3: CAWQGNTEAFF. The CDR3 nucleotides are TGTGCCTGGCAGGGTAACACTGAAGCTTTCTTT.

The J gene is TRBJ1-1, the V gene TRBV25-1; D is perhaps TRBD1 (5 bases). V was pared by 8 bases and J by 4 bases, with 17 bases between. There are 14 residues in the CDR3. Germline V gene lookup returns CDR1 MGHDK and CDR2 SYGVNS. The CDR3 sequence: CASRAAGLSTEAFF. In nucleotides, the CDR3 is TGTGCCAGCCGTGCGGCAGGGCTGAGCACTGAAGCTTTCTTT. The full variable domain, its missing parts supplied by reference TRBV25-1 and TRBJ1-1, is EADIYQTPRYLVIGTGKKITLECSQTMGHDKMYWYQQDPGMELHLIHYSYGVNSTEKGDLSSESTVSRIRTEHFPLTLESARPSHTSQYLCASRAAGLSTEAFFGQGTRLTVV.

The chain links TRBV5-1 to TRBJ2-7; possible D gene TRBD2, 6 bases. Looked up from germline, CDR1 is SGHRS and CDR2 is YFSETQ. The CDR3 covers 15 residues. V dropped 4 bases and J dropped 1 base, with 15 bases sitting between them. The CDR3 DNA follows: TGCGCCAGCAGCCCTACGGGACTGGATTCCTACGAGCAGTACTTC. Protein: CASSPTGLDSYEQYF.

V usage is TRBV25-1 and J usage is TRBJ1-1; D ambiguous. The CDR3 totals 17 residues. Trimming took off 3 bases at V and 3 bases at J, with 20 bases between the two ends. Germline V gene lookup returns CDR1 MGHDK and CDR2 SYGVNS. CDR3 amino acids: CASSDLHGPREDTEAFF. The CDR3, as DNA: TGTGCCAGCAGTGACCTCCACGGCCCTAGGGAGGACACTGAAGCTTTCTTT.

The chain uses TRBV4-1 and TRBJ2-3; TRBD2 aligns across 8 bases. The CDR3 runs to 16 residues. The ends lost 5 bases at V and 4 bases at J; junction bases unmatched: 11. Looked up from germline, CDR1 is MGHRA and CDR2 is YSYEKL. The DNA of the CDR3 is TGCGCCAGCAGCTCCCACCGAGCGGGAGACGCAGATACGCAGTATTTT. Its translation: CASSSHRAGDADTQYF.

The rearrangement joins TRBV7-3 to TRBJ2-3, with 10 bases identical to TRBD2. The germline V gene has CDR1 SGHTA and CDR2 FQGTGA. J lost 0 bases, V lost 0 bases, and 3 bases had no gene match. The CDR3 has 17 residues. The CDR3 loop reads CASSLTVTSGSTDTQYF. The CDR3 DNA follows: TGTGCCAGCAGCTTAACGGTGACTAGCGGGAGCACAGATACGCAGTATTTT.

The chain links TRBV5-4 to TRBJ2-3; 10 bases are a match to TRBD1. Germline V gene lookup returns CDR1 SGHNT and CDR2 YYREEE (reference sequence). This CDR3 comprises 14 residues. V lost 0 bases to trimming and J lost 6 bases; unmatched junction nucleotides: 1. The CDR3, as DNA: TGTGCCAGCAGCTTGGGACAGGGGGCGGATACGCAGTATTTT. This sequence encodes CASSLGQGADTQYF.

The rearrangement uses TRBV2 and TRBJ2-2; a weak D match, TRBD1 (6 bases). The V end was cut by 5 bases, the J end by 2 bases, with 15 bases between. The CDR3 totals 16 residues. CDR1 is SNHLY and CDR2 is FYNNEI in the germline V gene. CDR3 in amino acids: CASSPTGTPNTGELFF. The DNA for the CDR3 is TGTGCCAGCAGTCCAACCGGGACACCCAACACCGGGGAGCTGTTTTTT.

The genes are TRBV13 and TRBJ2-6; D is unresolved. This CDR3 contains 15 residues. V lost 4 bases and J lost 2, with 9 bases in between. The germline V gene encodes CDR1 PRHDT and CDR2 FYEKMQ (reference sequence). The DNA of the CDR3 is TGTGCCAGCAGCTCTCCGGGTACTGGGGCCAACGTCCTGACTTTC. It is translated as CASSSPGTGANVLTF.

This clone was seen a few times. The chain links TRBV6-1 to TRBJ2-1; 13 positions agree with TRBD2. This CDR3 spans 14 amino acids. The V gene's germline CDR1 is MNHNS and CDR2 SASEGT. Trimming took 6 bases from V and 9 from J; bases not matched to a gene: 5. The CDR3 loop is CASRGLAGLGEQFF. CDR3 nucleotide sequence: TGTGCCAGCAGGGGACTAGCGGGACTCGGTGAGCAGTTCTTC.